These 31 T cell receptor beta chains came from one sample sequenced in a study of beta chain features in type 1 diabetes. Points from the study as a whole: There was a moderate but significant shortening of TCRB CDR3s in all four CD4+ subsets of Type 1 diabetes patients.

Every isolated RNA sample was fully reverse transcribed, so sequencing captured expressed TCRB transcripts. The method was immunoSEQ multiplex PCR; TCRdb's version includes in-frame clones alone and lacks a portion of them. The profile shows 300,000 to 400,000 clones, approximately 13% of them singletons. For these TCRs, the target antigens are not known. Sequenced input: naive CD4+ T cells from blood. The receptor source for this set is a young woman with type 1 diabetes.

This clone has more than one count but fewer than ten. CDR3 in amino acids: CASSWGTGGEQYF. The CDR3, as DNA: TGCGCCAGCAGCTGGGGGACAGGGGGCGAGCAGTACTTC. V gene TRBV5-1 combines with J gene TRBJ2-7; 11 positions match TRBD1. In germline, CDR1 is SGHRS, CDR2 YFSETQ. Trimming removed 3 bases from V and 6 bases from J; junction bases left unmatched: 2. This CDR3 has 13 residues.

The CDR3 coding sequence is TGTGCCACCAGCAGCCATTACGAGCAGTACTTC. It translates to CATSSHYEQYF. J is TRBJ2-7 and V is TRBV15; D call uncertain. Between the trimmed V and J ends, which lost 3 bases and 4 bases, there was a span of 4 bases. Germline values: CDR1 LNHNV, CDR2 YYDKDF (reference sequence). The CDR3 covers 11 residues.

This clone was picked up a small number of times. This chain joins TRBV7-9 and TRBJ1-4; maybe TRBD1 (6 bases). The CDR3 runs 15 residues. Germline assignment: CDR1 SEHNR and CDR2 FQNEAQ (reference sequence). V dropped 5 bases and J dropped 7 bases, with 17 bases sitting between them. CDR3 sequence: CASSRMGAVGEKLFF. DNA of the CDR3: TGTGCCAGCAGCCGCATGGGGGCAGTGGGTGAAAAACTGTTTTTT.

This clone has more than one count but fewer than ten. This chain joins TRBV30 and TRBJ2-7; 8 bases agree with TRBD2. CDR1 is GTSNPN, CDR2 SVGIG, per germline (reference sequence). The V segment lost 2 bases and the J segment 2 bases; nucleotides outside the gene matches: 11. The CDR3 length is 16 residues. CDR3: CAWSSTRTSLTYEQYF. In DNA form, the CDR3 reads TGTGCCTGGAGTTCCACCCGGACTAGCCTCACCTACGAGCAGTACTTC. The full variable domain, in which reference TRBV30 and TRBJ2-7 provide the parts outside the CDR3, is SQTIHQWPATLVQPVGSPLSLECTVEGTSNPNLYWYRQAAGRGLQLLFYSVGIGQISSEVPQNLSASRPQDRQFILSSKKLLLSDSGFYLCAWSSTRTSLTYEQYFGPGTRLTVT.

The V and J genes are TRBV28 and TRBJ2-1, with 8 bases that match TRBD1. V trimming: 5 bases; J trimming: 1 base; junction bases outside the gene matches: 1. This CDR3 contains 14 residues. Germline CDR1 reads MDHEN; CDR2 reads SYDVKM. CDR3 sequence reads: CASSRTGSYNEQFF. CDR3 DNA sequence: TGTGCCAGCAGTAGGACAGGGTCCTACAATGAGCAGTTCTTC.

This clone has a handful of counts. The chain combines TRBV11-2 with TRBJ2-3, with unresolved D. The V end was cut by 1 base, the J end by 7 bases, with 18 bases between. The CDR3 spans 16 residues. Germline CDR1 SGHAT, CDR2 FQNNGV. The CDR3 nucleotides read TGTGCCAGCAGCTTAGGCGCCATTCTCCCCACGAATACGCAGTATTTT. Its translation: CASSLGAILPTNTQYF.

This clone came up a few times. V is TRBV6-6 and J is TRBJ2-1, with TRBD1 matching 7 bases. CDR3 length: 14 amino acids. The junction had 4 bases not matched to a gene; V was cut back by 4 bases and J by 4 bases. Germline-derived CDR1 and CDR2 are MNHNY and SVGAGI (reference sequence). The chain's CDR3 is CASSFGQVYNEQFF. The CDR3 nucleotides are TGTGCCAGCAGTTTTGGACAGGTTTACAATGAGCAGTTCTTC.

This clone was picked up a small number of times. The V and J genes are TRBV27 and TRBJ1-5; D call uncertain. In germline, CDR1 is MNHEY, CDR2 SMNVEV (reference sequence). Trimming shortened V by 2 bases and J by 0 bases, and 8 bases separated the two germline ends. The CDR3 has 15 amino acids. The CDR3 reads CASSLRGSSNQPQHF. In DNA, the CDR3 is TGTGCCAGCAGTTTAAGAGGGAGTAGCAATCAGCCCCAGCATTTT.

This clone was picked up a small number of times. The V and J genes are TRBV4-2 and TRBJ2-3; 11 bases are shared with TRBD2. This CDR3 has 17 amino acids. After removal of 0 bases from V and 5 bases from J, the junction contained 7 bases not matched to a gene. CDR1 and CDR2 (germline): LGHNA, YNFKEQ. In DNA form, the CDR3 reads TGTGCCAGCAGCCAAGATTCGGCTAGCGGGAGGAGAGATACGCAGTATTTT. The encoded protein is CASSQDSASGRRDTQYF.

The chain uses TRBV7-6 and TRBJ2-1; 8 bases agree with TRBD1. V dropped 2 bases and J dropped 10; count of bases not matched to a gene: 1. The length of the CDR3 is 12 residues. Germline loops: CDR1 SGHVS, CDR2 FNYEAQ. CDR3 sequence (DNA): TGTGCCAGCAGCTTACGGGACAGGGAGCAGTTCTTC. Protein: CASSLRDREQFF.

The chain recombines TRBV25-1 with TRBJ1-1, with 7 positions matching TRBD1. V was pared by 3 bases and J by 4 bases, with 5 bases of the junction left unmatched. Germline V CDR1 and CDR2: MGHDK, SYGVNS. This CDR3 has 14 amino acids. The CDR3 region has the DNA TGTGCCAGCAGTGAGACAGGGCTTAGCACTGAAGCTTTCTTT. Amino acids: CASSETGLSTEAFF. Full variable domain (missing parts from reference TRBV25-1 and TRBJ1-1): EADIYQTPRYLVIGTGKKITLECSQTMGHDKMYWYQQDPGMELHLIHYSYGVNSTEKGDLSSESTVSRIRTEHFPLTLESARPSHTSQYLCASSETGLSTEAFFGQGTRLTVV.

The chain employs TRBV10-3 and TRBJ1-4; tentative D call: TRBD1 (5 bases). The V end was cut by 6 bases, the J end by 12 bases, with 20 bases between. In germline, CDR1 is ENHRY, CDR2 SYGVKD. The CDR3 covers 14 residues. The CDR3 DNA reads TGTGCCATCAGAGCAACACACGGGCTAGGGGAACTGTTTTTT. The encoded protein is CAIRATHGLGELFF.

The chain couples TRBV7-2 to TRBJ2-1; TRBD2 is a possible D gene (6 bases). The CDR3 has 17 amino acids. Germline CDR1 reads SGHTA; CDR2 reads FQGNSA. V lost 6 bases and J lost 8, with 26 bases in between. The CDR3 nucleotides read TGTGCCAGCAGGGCTACGAGGGAGGACCATTCGACCCATGAGCAGTTCTTC. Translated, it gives CASRATREDHSTHEQFF.

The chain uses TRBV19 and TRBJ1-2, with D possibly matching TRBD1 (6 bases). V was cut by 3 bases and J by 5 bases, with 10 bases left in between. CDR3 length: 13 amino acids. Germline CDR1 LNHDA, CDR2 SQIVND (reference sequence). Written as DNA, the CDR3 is TGTGCCAGTAGTATCGACAGGACTTATGGCTACACCTTC. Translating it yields CASSIDRTYGYTF.

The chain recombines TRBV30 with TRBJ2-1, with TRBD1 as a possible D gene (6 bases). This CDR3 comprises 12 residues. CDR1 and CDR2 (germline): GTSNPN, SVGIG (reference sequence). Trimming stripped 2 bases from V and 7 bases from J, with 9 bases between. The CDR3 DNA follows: TGTGCCTGGAGTTTAACAGGGAATGAGCAGTTCTTC. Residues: CAWSLTGNEQFF.

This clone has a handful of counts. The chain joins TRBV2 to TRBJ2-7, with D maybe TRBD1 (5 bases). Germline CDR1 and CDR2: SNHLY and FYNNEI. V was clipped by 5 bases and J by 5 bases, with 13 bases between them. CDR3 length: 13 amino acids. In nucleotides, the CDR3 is TGTGCCAGCAGTCAATCAGGGTCCCACGAGCAGTACGTC. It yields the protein CASSQSGSHEQYV.

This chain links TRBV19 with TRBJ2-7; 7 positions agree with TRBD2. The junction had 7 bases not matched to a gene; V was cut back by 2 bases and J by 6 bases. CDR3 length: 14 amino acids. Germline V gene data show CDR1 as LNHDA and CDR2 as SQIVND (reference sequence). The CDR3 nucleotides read TGTGCCAGTAGTATAAAGGGCGGGAGTGTCGAGCAGTACTTC. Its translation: CASSIKGGSVEQYF.

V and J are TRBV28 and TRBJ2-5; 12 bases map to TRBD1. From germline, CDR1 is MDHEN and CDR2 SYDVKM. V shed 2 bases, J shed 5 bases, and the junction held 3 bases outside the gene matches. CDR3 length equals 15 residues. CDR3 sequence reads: CASSLGGQGAETQYF. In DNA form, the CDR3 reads TGTGCCAGCAGTTTAGGGGGACAGGGGGCGGAGACCCAGTACTTC.

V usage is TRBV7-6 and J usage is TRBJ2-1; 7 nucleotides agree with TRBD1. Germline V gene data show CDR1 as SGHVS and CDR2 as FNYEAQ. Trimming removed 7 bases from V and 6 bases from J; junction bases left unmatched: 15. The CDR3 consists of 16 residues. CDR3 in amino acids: CASIPLTGTASNEQFF. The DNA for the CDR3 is TGTGCCAGCATCCCCCTTACTGGGACAGCTAGCAATGAGCAGTTCTTC.

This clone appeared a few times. The CDR3 DNA follows: TGCAGTGCTATGTACGGAGATACGCAGTATTTT. Its protein product is CSAMYGDTQYF. The chain uses TRBV20-1 and TRBJ2-3, with D hard to call. CDR1 is DFQATT, CDR2 SNEGSKA, per germline (reference sequence). The CDR3 consists of 11 residues. V dropped 4 bases and J dropped 5 bases, with 7 bases sitting between them.

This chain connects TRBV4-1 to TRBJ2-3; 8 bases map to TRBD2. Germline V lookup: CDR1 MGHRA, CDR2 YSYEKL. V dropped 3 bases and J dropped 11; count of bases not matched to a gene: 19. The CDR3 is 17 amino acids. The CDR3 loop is CASSHGVIAGPKKMQYF. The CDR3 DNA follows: TGCGCCAGCAGCCATGGGGTGATAGCGGGACCGAAGAAAATGCAGTATTTT.

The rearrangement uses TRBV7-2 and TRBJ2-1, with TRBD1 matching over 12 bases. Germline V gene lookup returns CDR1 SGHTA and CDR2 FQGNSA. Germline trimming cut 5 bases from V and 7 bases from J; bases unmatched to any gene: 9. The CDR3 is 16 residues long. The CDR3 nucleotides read TGTGCCAGCAGCACACCGGGACAGGGGGCGTTAAATGAGCAGTTCTTC. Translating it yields CASSTPGQGALNEQFF.

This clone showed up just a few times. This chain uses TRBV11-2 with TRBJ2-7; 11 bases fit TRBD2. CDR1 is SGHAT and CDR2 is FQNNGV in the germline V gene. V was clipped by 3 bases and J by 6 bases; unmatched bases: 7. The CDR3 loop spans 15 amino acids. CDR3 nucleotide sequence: TGTGCCAGCAGCTTTTCGCTAGCGGGAGGTGGCGAGCAGTACGTC. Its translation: CASSFSLAGGGEQYV.

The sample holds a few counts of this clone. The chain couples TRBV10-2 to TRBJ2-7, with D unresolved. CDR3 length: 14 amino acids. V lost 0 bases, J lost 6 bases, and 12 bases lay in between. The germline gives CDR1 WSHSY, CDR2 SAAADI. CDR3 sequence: CASSESWRRSEQYV. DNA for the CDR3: TGCGCCAGCAGTGAGTCGTGGAGACGCTCCGAGCAGTACGTC.

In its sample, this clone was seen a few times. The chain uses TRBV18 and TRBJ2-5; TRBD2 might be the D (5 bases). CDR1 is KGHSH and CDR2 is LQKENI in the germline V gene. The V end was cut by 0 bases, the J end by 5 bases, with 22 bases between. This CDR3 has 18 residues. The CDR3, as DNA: TGTGCCAGCTCACCACCGAAGAGGGAGAAAAGGCTGGGTGAGACCCAGTACTTC. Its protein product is CASSPPKREKRLGETQYF.

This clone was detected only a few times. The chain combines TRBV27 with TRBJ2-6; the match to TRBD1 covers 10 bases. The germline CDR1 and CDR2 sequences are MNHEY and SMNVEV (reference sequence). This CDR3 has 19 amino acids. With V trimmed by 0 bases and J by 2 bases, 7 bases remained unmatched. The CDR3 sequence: CASSLSYPTGGTGANVLTF. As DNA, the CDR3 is TGTGCCAGCAGTTTATCTTATCCGACAGGGGGCACTGGGGCCAACGTCCTGACTTTC.

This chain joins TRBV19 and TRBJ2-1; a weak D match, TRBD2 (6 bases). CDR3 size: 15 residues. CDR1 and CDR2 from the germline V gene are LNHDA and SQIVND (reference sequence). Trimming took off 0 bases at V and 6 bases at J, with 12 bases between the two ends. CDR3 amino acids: CASSIDLGGGNEQFF. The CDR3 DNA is TGTGCCAGTAGTATAGATCTTGGGGGAGGCAATGAGCAGTTCTTC.

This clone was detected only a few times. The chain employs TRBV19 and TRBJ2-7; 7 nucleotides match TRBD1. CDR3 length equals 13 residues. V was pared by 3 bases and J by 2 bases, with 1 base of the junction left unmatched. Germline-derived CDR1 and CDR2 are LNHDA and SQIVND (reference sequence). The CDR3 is CASSMQGAYEQYF. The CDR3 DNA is TGTGCCAGTAGTATGCAGGGGGCCTACGAGCAGTACTTC.

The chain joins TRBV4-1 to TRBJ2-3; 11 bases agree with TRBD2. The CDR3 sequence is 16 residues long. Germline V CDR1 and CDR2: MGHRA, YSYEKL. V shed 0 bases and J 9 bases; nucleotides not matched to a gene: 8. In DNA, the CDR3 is TGCGCCAGCAGCCAAGACACGACTAGCGGGATCAGCACGCAGTATTTT. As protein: CASSQDTTSGISTQYF.

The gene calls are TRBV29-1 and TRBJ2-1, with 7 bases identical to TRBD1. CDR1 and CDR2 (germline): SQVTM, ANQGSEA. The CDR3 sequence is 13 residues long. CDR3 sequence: CTSTGTLYNEQFF. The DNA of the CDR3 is TGCACCTCGACAGGGACCCTGTACAATGAGCAGTTCTTC.

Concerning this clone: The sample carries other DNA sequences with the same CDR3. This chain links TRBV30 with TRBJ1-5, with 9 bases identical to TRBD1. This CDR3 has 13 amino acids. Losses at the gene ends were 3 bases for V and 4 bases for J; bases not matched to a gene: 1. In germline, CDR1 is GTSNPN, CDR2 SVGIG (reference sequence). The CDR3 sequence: CAWSGTGNQPQHF. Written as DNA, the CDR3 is TGTGCCTGGAGCGGGACAGGGAATCAGCCCCAGCATTTT.